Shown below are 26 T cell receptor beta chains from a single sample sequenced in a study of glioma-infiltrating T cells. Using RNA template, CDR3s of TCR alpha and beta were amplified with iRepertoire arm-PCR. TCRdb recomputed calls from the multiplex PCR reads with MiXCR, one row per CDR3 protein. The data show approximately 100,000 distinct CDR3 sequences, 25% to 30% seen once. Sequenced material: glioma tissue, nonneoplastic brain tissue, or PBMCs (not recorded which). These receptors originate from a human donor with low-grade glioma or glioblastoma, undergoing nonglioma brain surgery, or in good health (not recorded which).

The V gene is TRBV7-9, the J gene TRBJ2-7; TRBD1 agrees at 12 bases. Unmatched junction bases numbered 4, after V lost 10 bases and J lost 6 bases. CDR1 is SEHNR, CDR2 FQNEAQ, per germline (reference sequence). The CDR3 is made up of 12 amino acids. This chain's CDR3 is CATRDRGREQYF. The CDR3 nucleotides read TGTGCCACCAGGGACAGGGGGCGCGAGCAGTACTTC.

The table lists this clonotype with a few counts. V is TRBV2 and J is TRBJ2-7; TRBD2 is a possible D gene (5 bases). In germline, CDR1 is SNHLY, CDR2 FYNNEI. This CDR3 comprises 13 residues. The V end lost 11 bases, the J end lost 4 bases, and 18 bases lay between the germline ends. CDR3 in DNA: TGTGCCGCCCTACCAGCGGACTTTTACGAGCAGTACTTC. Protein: CAALPADFYEQYF.

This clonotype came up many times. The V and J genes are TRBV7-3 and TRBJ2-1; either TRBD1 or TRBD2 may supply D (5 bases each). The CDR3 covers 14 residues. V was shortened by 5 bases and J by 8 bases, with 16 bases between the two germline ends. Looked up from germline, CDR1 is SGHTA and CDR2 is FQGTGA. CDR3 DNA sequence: TGTGCCAGCAGCCTGGGACGTTTAGGGTATGAGCAGTTCTTC. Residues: CASSLGRLGYEQFF.

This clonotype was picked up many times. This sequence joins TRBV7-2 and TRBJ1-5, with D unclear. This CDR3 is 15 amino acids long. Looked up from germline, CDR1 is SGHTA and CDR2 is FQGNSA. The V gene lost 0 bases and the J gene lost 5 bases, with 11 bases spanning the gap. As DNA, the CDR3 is TGTGCCAGCAGCTTAGCAGCGGGAAATTATCAGCCCCAGCATTTT. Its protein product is CASSLAAGNYQPQHF.

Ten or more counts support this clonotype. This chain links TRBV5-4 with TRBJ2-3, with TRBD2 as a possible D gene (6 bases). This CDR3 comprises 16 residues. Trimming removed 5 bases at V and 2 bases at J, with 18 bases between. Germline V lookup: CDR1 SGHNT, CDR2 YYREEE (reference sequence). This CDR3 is CASRTGGLASTDTQYF. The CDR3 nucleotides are TGTGCCAGCAGAACCGGAGGGCTAGCTTCCACAGATACGCAGTATTTT.

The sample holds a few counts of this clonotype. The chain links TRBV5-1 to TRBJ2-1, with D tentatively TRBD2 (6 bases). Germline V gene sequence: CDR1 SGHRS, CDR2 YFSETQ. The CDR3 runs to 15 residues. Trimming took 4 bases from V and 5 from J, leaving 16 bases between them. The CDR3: CASSPLGGSDNEQFF. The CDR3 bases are TGCGCCAGCAGCCCCCTTGGGGGGTCCGACAATGAGCAGTTCTTC.

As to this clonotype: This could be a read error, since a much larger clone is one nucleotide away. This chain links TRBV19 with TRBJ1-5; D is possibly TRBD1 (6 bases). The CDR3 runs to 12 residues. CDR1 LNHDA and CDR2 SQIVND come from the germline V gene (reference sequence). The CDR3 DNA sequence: TGTGCCAGTAAGACAGGCAATGAGCCCCAGCATTTT. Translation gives CASKTGNEPQHF.

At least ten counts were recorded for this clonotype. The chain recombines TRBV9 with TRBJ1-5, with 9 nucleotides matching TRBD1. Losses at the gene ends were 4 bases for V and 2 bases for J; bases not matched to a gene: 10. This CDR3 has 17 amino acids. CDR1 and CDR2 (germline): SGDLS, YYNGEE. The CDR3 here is CASSPGTGTSGNQPQHF. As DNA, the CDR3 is TGTGCCAGCAGCCCCGGGACAGGGACCAGTGGCAATCAGCCCCAGCATTTT.

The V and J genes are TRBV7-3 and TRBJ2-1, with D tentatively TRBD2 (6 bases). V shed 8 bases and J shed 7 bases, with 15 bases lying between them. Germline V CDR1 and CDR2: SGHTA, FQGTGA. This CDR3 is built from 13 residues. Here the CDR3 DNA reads TGTGCCAGCTTAATAACTAGCTCAAATGAGCAGTTCTTC. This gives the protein CASLITSSNEQFF.

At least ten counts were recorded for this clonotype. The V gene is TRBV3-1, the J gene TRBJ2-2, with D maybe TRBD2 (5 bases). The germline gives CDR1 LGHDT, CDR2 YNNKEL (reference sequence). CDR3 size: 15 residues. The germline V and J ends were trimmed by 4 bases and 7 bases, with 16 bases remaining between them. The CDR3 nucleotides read TGTGCCAGCAGCCCACGAACTAGTCGGGGCGGGGAGCTGTTTTTT. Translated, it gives CASSPRTSRGGELFF.

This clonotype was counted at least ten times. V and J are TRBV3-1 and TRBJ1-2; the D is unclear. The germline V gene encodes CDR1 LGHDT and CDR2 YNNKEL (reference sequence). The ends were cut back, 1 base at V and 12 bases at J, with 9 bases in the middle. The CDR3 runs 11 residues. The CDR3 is CASSQVDFHTF. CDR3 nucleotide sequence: TGTGCCAGCAGCCAAGTAGATTTTCACACCTTC.

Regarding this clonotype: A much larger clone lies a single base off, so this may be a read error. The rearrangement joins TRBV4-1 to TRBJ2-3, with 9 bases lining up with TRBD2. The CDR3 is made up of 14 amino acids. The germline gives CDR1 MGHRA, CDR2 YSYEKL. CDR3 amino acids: CSSSLERGADTQYF. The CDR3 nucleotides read TGCTCCAGCAGCCTAGAGCGGGGGGCAGATACGCAGTATTTT.

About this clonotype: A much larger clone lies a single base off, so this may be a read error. In DNA form, the CDR3 reads TGTGCCAGCAGTTCCTGGAGTGGCGGGACTGAGAAGTTCTTC. Protein product: CASSSWSGGTEKFF. This chain joins TRBV11-2 and TRBJ2-1, with D perhaps matching TRBD2 (6 bases). CDR1 and CDR2 from the germline V gene are SGHAT and FQNNGV. The CDR3 contains 14 residues.

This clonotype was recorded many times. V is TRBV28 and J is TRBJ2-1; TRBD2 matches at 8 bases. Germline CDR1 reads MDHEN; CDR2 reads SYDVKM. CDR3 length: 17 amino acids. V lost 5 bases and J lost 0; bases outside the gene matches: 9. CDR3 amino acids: CASSPGGATSSYNEQFF. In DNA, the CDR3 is TGTGCCAGCAGTCCGGGGGGGGCTACGAGCTCCTACAATGAGCAGTTCTTC.

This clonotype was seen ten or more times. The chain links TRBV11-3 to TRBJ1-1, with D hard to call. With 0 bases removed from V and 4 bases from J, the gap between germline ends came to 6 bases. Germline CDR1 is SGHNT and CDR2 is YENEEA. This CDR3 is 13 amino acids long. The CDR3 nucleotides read TGTGCCAGCAGCTTAGAGGTCGGCACTGAAGCTTTCTTT. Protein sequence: CASSLEVGTEAFF.

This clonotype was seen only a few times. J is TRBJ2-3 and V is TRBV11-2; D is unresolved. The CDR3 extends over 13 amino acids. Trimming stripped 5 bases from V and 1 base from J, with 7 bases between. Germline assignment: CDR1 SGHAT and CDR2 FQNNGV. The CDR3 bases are TGTGCCAGCAGCGTGCGAGGCACAGATACGCAGTATTTT. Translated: CASSVRGTDTQYF.

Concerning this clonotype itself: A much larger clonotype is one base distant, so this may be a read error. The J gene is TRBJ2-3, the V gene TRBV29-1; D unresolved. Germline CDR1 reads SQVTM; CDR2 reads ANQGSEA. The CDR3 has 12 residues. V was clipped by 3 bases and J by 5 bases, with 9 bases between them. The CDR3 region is CSVDTPGDTQYF. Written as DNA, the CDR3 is TGCAGCGTTGACACACCGGGAGATACGCAGTATTTT.

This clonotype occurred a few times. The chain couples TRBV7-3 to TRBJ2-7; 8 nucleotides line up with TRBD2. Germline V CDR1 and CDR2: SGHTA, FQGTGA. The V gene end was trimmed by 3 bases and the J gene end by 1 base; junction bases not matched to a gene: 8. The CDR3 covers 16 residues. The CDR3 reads CASSFSAGDNSYEQYF. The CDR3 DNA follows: TGTGCCAGCAGCTTCTCAGCGGGAGACAATTCCTACGAGCAGTACTTC.

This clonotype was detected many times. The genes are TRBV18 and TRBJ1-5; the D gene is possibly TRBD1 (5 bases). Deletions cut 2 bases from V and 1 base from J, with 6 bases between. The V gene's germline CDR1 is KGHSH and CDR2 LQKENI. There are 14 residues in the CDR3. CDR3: CASSPGGSNQPQHF. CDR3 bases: TGTGCCAGCTCACCAGGGGGAAGCAATCAGCCCCAGCATTTT.

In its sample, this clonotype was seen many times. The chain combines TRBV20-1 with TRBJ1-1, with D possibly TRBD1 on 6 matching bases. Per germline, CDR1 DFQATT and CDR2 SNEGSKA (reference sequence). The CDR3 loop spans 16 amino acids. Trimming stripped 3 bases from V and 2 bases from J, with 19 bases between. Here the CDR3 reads CSARETGGGVNTEAFF. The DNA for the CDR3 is TGCAGTGCTAGGGAGACAGGAGGAGGTGTAAACACTGAAGCTTTCTTT.

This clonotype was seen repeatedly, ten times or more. DNA for the CDR3: TGTGCCAGCTCACCTTTACGACTAGCGGGAGAAACCACAGATACGCAGTATTTT. It specifies CASSPLRLAGETTDTQYF. The V call is TRBV18, the J call TRBJ2-3; TRBD2 matches at 12 bases. CDR1 and CDR2 from the germline V gene are KGHSH and LQKENI. After removal of 3 bases from V and 2 bases from J, the junction contained 9 bases not matched to a gene. This CDR3 is 18 amino acids long.

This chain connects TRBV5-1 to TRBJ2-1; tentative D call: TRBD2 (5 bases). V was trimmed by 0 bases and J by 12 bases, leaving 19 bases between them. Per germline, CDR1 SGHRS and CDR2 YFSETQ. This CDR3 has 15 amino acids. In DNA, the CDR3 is TGCGCCAGCAGCTTGGCCGGGATTTCTCCAGATACGCAGTTCTTC. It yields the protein CASSLAGISPDTQFF.

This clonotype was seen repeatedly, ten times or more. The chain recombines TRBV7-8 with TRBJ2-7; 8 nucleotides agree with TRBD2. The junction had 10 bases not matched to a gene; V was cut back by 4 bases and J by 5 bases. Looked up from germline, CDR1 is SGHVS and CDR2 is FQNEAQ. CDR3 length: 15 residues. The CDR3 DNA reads TGTGCCAGCAGCTGGCTGCGGGAGGTGGAAAACGAGCAGTACTTC. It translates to CASSWLREVENEQYF.

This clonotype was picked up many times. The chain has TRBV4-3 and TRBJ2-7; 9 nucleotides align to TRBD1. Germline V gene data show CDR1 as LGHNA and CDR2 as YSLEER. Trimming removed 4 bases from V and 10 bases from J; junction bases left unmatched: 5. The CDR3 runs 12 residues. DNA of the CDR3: TGCGCCAGCAGCCCGAACAGGGGGCTACAGTACTTC. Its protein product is CASSPNRGLQYF.

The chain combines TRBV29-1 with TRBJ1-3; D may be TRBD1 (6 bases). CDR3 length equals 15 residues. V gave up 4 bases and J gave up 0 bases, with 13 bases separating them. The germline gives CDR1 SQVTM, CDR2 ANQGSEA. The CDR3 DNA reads TGCAGCGTTGTTTACGGGACACCCTCTGGAAACACCATATATTTT. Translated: CSVVYGTPSGNTIYF.

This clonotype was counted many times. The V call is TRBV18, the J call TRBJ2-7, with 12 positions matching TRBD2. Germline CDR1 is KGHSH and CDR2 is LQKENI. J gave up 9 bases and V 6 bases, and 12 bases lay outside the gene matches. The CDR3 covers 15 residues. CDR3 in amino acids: CASSAPTSGRSWQYF. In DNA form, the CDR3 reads TGTGCCAGCTCCGCACCAACTAGCGGGAGGTCGTGGCAGTACTTC.